This entry is about one TCR beta chain. The CDR3 loop spans 14 amino acids. V dropped 1 base and J dropped 1 base, with 7 bases sitting between them. CDR1 and CDR2 (germline): SEHNR, FQNEAQ (reference sequence). Sequencing used immunoSEQ multiplex PCR; TCRdb keeps in-frame clones, though not all of them. The sample consists of roughly 220,000 clones, around 86% of them appearing once. The data stem from a study of blood T cell repertoires in COVID-19. The sequence derives from a man aged 30 to 45 who had recovered from COVID-19. J is TRBJ2-5 and V is TRBV7-9, with D perhaps matching TRBD2 (5 bases). Sequencing used peripheral blood. This CDR3 is CASSLVSVQETQYF. The CDR3 region has the DNA TGTGCCAGCAGCTTAGTTAGCGTCCAAGAGACCCAGTACTTC. Looking up the rest from reference TRBV7-9 and TRBJ2-5 gives the full variable domain: DTGVSQNPRHKITKRGQNVTFRCDPISEHNRLYWYRQTLGQGPEFLTYFQNEAQLEKSRLLSDRFSAERPKGSFSTLEIQRTEQGDSAMYLCASSLVSVQETQYFGPGTRLLVL.